Below are 4 T cell receptor beta chains sequenced from a single sample in a study of regulatory T cells in long-lasting Graves disease. Time point in this sample: newly diagnosed GD, antithyroid drugs for less than 3 months. PBMC RNA was the source of the TCR library. Arm-PCR of CDR3 regions and iRepertoire HTBI primers were used to build TCR beta libraries. TCRdb re-derived calls from the multiplex PCR reads in MiXCR, one entry per CDR3 protein. The sample contains 450,000 to 650,000 distinct CDR3 sequences, about 15% of which appear only once. This same sample was also part of a study on T cells in Graves' hyperthyroidism and ophthalmopathy.

Sequencing was performed on peripheral blood mononuclear cells (PBMCs), taken at new diagnosis, from a patient treated with antithyroid drugs. The source is a woman aged 35-65 years with Graves disease.

This clonotype was seen at least ten times. The chain links TRBV3-1 to TRBJ1-1; no firm D call. Germline V gene sequence: CDR1 LGHDT, CDR2 YNNKEL (reference sequence). The CDR3 runs to 12 residues. Deletions cut 0 bases from V and 4 bases from J, with 3 bases between. This CDR3 is CASSQDGTEAFF. The DNA for the CDR3 is TGTGCCAGCAGCCAAGACGGCACTGAAGCTTTCTTT.

The rearrangement uses TRBV20-1 and TRBJ1-6; no firm D call. This CDR3 is built from 13 residues. CDR1 and CDR2 from the germline V gene are DFQATT and SNEGSKA (reference sequence). The V and J ends lost 6 bases and 8 bases respectively, with 14 bases between them. The CDR3 is CSAKRETDSPLHF. The CDR3 nucleotides read TGCAGTGCGAAACGGGAAACCGATTCACCCCTCCACTTT.

This clonotype was detected only a few times. The chain uses TRBV2 and TRBJ1-3; 10 nucleotides align to TRBD1. V was pared by 6 bases and J by 4 bases, with 6 bases of the junction left unmatched. The CDR3 totals 15 residues. The germline CDR1 and CDR2 sequences are SNHLY and FYNNEI. CDR3 amino acids: CASRRQGAKGNTIYF. CDR3 in DNA: TGTGCCAGCAGGAGACAGGGGGCGAAAGGAAACACCATATATTTT.

The V gene is TRBV2, the J gene TRBJ1-2; 8 bases align to TRBD1. This CDR3 spans 14 amino acids. J was trimmed by 2 bases and V by 4 bases; bases with no gene match: 3. CDR1 and CDR2 (germline): SNHLY, FYNNEI. The CDR3 coding sequence is TGTGCCAGCAGTGGACCAGGGGGCAACTATGGCTACACCTTC. Translated, it gives CASSGPGGNYGYTF. The full variable domain, rest sourced from reference TRBV2 and TRBJ1-2, is EPEVTQTPSHQVTQMGQEVILRCVPISNHLYFYWYRQILGQKVEFLVSFYNNEISEKSEIFDDQFSVERPDGSNFTLKIRSTKLEDSAMYFCASSGPGGNYGYTFGSGTRLTVV.